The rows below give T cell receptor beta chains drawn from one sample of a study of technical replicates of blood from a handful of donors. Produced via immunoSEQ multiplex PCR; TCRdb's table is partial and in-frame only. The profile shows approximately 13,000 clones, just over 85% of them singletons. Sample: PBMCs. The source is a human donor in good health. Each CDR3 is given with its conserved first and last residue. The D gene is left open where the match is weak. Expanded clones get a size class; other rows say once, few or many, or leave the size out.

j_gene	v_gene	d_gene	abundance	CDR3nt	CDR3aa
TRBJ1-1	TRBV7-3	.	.	TGTGCCAGCAGCTGGACACCGAACACTGAAGCTTTCTTT	CASSWTPNTEAFF
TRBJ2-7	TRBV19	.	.	TGTGCCAGTAGTATCCACAGGGACCAGCAGTACTTC	CASSIHRDQQYF
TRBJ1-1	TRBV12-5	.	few	TGTGCTAGTGGTCCGGGGGCTGAAGCTTTCTTT	CASGPGAEAFF
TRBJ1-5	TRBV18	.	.	TGTGCCAGCTCAGCATCCGGGAGCGCGGGTCAGCCCCAGCATTTT	CASSASGSAGQPQHF
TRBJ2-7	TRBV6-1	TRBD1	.	TGTGCCAGCTCGCGGACAGGGGGCTTCGAGCAGTACTTC	CASSRTGGFEQYF
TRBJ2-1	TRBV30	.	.	TGTGCCTGGATGCAGGGCTCCTACAATGAGCAGTTCTTC	CAWMQGSYNEQFF
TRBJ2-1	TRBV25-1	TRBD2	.	TGTGCCAGCAGTAGGACTAGCGGGAGTGAGCAGTTCTTC	CASSRTSGSEQFF
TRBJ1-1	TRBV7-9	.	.	TGTGCCAGCATCCTAGCCCCCTCGGTGAGTAACACTGAAGCTTTCTTT	CASILAPSVSNTEAFF
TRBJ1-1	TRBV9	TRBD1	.	TGTGCCAGCAGCATCGGACAGGGCACTGAAGCTTTCTTT	CASSIGQGTEAFF
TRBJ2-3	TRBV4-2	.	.	TGTGCCAGCAGCCAAGATTCACTAGTCACAGATACGCAGTATTTT	CASSQDSLVTDTQYF
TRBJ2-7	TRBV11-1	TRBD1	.	TGTGCCAGCAGCCAAAGAACTTCCCGGGACAGGGCTTACGAGCAGTACTTC	CASSQRTSRDRAYEQYF
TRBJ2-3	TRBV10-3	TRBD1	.	TGTGCCATCAGTCCAACGGACAGGGCCACAGATACGCAGTATTTT	CAISPTDRATDTQYF
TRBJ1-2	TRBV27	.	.	TGTGCCAGCAGTCTAGACCTCTATGGCTACACCTTC	CASSLDLYGYTF
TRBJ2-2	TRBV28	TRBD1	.	TGTGCCAGCAGTCGACCGGGACAGGGGATGGTCACCGGGGAGCTGTTTTTT	CASSRPGQGMVTGELFF
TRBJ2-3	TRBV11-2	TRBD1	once	TGTGCCAGCACCCCCGGGTCGACAGGGAGCACAGATACGCAGTATTTT	CASTPGSTGSTDTQYF
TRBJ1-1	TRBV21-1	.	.	TGTGCCCCGGGGGGAGACACTGAAGCTTTCTTT	CAPGGDTEAFF
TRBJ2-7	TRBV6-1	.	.	TGTGCCAGCAGTGAAGCAGGGGGCTCCTACGAGCAGTACTTC	CASSEAGGSYEQYF
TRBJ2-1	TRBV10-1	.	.	TGCGCCAGCAGTGAGAGGGAGCGGCCGTGGTACAATGAGCAGTTCTTC	CASSERERPWYNEQFF
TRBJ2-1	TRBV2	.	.	TGTGCCAGCTTCGGGGAAGGCAATGAGCAGTTCTTC	CASFGEGNEQFF
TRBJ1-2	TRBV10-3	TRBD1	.	TGTGCCATCAGTCCCGTGTCGGGACAGAACTATGGCTACACCTTC	CAISPVSGQNYGYTF
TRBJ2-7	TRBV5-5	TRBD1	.	TGTGCCAGCAGTTTTGGGACAGACTTGGGCGAGCAGTACTTC	CASSFGTDLGEQYF
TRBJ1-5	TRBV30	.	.	TGTGCCTGGAGTGGACGGGGCAATCAGCCCCAGCATTTT	CAWSGRGNQPQHF